One and the same sample provided the 24 T cell receptor beta chains below, sequenced in a study of T cell changes during pregnancy in multiple sclerosis. The method was immunoSEQ multiplex PCR; TCRdb's version includes in-frame clones alone and lacks a portion of them. The data show almost 95,000 clones, more than 90% seen once. The sequencing here drew on peripheral blood, taken in the first trimester of pregnancy. These receptors all come from a female donor with multiple sclerosis, enrolled in a pregnancy study.

The V gene is TRBV19, the J gene TRBJ2-3; a weak D match, TRBD1 (6 bases). The germline CDR1 and CDR2 sequences are LNHDA and SQIVND (reference sequence). Trimming removed 6 bases from V and 4 bases from J, with 8 bases in between. The CDR3 runs 12 residues. This chain's CDR3 is CASRQGADTQYF. For the CDR3, the DNA is TGTGCCAGTAGACAGGGCGCAGATACGCAGTATTTT.

V gene TRBV19 combines with J gene TRBJ1-4, with 8 bases aligning to TRBD1. This CDR3 region has 14 residues. Germline V gene data show CDR1 as LNHDA and CDR2 as SQIVND (reference sequence). After removal of 5 bases from V and 3 bases from J, the junction contained 2 bases not matched to a gene. CDR3 nucleotide sequence: TGTGCCAGTAGTGACAGGGGTGCTAATGAAAAACTGTTTTTT. Translated: CASSDRGANEKLFF.

The chain joins TRBV25-1 to TRBJ2-7; tentatively, D is TRBD2 (5 bases). Trimming took off 4 bases at V and 7 bases at J, with 14 bases between the two ends. This CDR3 has 13 residues. Germline V gives CDR1 MGHDK, CDR2 SYGVNS. CDR3 residues: CASSGTQYGEQYF. CDR3 bases: TGTGCCAGCAGTGGGACTCAATATGGGGAGCAGTACTTC.

Concerning this clone itself: Other DNA sequences in this sample translate to the same CDR3. This chain uses TRBV30 with TRBJ2-7, with 10 bases identical to TRBD2. J was trimmed by 3 bases and V by 5 bases; bases with no gene match: 1. The germline V gene encodes CDR1 GTSNPN and CDR2 SVGIG (reference sequence). CDR3 length: 12 amino acids. CDR3 sequence: CAWSSGSYEQYF. In DNA, the CDR3 is TGTGCCTGGTCTAGCGGGAGCTACGAGCAGTACTTC.

This sequence joins TRBV6-1 and TRBJ2-7; 7 bases map to TRBD1. Trimming cost V 4 bases and J 4 bases; bases outside gene matches: 10. The CDR3 loop spans 15 amino acids. Germline CDR1 reads MNHNS; CDR2 reads SASEGT. CDR3 bases: TGTGCCAGCAGTGCCTCTACAGGGGCATTGTACGAGCAGTACTTC. Translating it yields CASSASTGALYEQYF.

The chain carries TRBV7-9 and TRBJ2-1; 7 bases are shared with TRBD2. CDR3 length equals 16 residues. The J segment lost 8 bases and the V segment lost 5 bases, leaving 15 bases of the junction unmatched. The V gene's germline CDR1 is SEHNR and CDR2 FQNEAQ (reference sequence). CDR3 protein: CASSLGSSTRGDEQFF. CDR3 coding DNA: TGTGCCAGCAGCCTGGGATCCTCAACCCGGGGGGATGAGCAGTTCTTC. The full variable domain, rest sourced from reference TRBV7-9 and TRBJ2-1, is DTGVSQNPRHKITKRGQNVTFRCDPISEHNRLYWYRQTLGQGPEFLTYFQNEAQLEKSRLLSDRFSAERPKGSFSTLEIQRTEQGDSAMYLCASSLGSSTRGDEQFFGPGTRLTVL.

The J gene is TRBJ2-1, the V gene TRBV15; 7 nucleotides agree with TRBD2. Germline trimming cut 2 bases from V and 7 bases from J; bases unmatched to any gene: 11. Germline V gene lookup returns CDR1 LNHNV and CDR2 YYDKDF (reference sequence). CDR3 size: 16 residues. Here the CDR3 reads CATSRQKAGMRNEQFF. The CDR3 DNA sequence: TGTGCCACCAGCAGACAGAAAGCGGGAATGAGGAATGAGCAGTTCTTC.

The genes are TRBV6-5 and TRBJ1-1, with D uncertain. The V end lost 4 bases, the J end lost 5 bases, and 20 bases lay between the germline ends. Germline loops: CDR1 MNHEY, CDR2 SVGAGI. The CDR3 sequence is 16 residues long. CDR3 amino acids: CASSSFRGGSGTEAFF. DNA of the CDR3: TGTGCCAGCAGTTCTTTCCGGGGTGGGTCGGGGACTGAAGCTTTCTTT.

This clone showed up just a few times. As DNA, the CDR3 is TGTGCCATCAGTGAGTCGTTGGTAGCATCGAGTCTGTACTTC. Translation: CAISESLVASSLYF. The chain has TRBV10-3 and TRBJ2-5, with D unresolved. This CDR3 has 14 amino acids. V was trimmed by 0 bases and J by 13 bases, leaving 18 bases between them. Germline V gene lookup returns CDR1 ENHRY and CDR2 SYGVKD.

The chain employs TRBV9 and TRBJ2-1; D remains ambiguous. Germline values: CDR1 SGDLS, CDR2 YYNGEE. The CDR3 runs 13 residues. V lost 2 bases and J 2 bases, leaving 5 bases between the germline ends. CDR3 DNA: TGTGCCAGCAGCGTCGCGACCTACAATGAGCAGTTCTTC. This codes for CASSVATYNEQFF.

The rearrangement links TRBV7-6 to TRBJ1-1; 11 positions match TRBD1. The CDR3 runs to 15 residues. V shed 2 bases, J shed 4 bases, and the junction held 3 bases outside the gene matches. The germline V gene encodes CDR1 SGHVS and CDR2 FNYEAQ. For the CDR3, the DNA is TGTGCCAGCAGCTTATGGGGACAGGGGGGCACTGAAGCTTTCTTT. Translating gives CASSLWGQGGTEAFF. The whole variable domain, remainder taken from reference TRBV7-6 and TRBJ1-1, is GAGVSQSPRYKVTKRGQDVALRCDPISGHVSLYWYRQALGQGPEFLTYFNYEAQQDKSGLPNDRFSAERPEGSISTLTIQRTEQRDSAMYRCASSLWGQGGTEAFFGQGTRLTVV.

The V gene is TRBV28, the J gene TRBJ2-7, with 12 bases matching TRBD2. The junction had 5 bases not matched to a gene; V was cut back by 6 bases and J by 5 bases. The CDR3 extends over 14 amino acids. Germline-derived CDR1 and CDR2 are MDHEN and SYDVKM. CDR3 protein: CASRPTSGRDEQYF. The CDR3 bases are TGTGCCAGCAGACCGACTAGCGGGAGAGACGAGCAGTACTTC.

The chain uses TRBV29-1 and TRBJ2-1, with 8 nucleotides matching TRBD2. The CDR3 is 13 residues long. From germline, CDR1 is SQVTM and CDR2 ANQGSEA. In DNA, the CDR3 is TGCAGTGGACAGACTAGCGATTACAATGAGCAGTTCTTC. It encodes CSGQTSDYNEQFF.

The chain joins TRBV5-4 to TRBJ2-7, with D unresolved. The CDR3 covers 12 residues. Trimming stripped 1 base from V and 1 base from J, with 3 bases between. Germline V gives CDR1 SGHNT, CDR2 YYREEE (reference sequence). CDR3 region: CASSLPSYEQYF. CDR3 in DNA: TGTGCCAGCAGCTTGCCGTCCTACGAGCAGTACTTC.

The chain is built from TRBV27 and TRBJ2-6; the match to TRBD2 covers 7 bases. The CDR3 contains 18 residues. With V trimmed by 3 bases and J by 0 bases, 8 bases remained unmatched. Per germline, CDR1 MNHEY and CDR2 SMNVEV (reference sequence). The chain's CDR3 is CASSLGGEGASGANVLTF. The CDR3 coding sequence is TGTGCCAGCAGTTTGGGAGGGGAAGGGGCCTCTGGGGCCAACGTCCTGACTTTC. The whole variable domain, remainder taken from reference TRBV27 and TRBJ2-6, is EAQVTQNPRYLITVTGKKLTVTCSQNMNHEYMSWYRQDPGLGLRQIYYSMNVEVTDKGDVPEGYKVSRKEKRNFPLILESPSPNQTSLYFCASSLGGEGASGANVLTFGAGSRLTVL.

The rearrangement joins TRBV27 to TRBJ1-2; the D is unclear. Trimming pared 6 bases from V and 3 bases from J, leaving 17 bases between. Germline-derived CDR1 and CDR2 are MNHEY and SMNVEV (reference sequence). The CDR3 contains 15 residues. CDR3: CASRVGQPRDYGYTF. The CDR3 DNA reads as TGTGCCAGCAGAGTAGGCCAACCCCGGGACTATGGCTACACCTTC.

The CDR3 sequence is CASTPPRGYEQYF. The CDR3 coding sequence is TGTGCCAGCACCCCCCCCCGGGGCTACGAGCAGTACTTC. The V and J genes are TRBV9 and TRBJ2-7; tentatively, D is TRBD2 (5 bases). Trimming pared 6 bases from V and 3 bases from J, leaving 13 bases between. CDR3 length equals 13 residues. The germline CDR1 and CDR2 sequences are SGDLS and YYNGEE.

The chain joins TRBV30 to TRBJ1-1, with 9 bases aligning to TRBD1. With V trimmed by 1 base and J by 6 bases, 9 bases remained unmatched. This CDR3 has 15 residues. Per the germline V gene, CDR1 is GTSNPN and CDR2 is SVGIG (reference sequence). This chain's CDR3 is CAWSAGTGTFSEAFF. In DNA form, the CDR3 reads TGTGCCTGGAGTGCCGGGACAGGGACCTTCTCTGAAGCTTTCTTT.

The chain couples TRBV7-8 to TRBJ2-3; D not resolved. The V gene lost 1 base and the J gene lost 4 bases, with 3 bases spanning the gap. The germline gives CDR1 SGHVS, CDR2 FQNEAQ. The CDR3 runs 12 residues. CDR3 nucleotide sequence: TGTGCCAGCAGCTTAGTCGCAGATACGCAGTATTTT. Translated, it gives CASSLVADTQYF.

The V gene is TRBV5-3, the J gene TRBJ2-3, with D maybe TRBD2 (5 bases). TRBV5-3 carries the ORF label, with uncertain function. CDR3 length equals 15 residues. Between the trimmed V and J ends, which lost 1 base and 2 bases, there was a span of 11 bases. CDR3 sequence (DNA): TGTGCCAGAAGCTTGAACAAGCGGCACACAGATACGCAGTATTTT. As protein: CARSLNKRHTDTQYF.

The V and J genes are TRBV13 and TRBJ2-7; possible D gene TRBD2, 5 bases. CDR3 length: 14 residues. The V and J ends lost 2 bases and 3 bases respectively, with 11 bases between them. In germline, CDR1 is PRHDT, CDR2 FYEKMQ (reference sequence). The CDR3 here is CASSLRGQNYEQYF. DNA of the CDR3: TGTGCCAGCAGCTTAAGAGGGCAGAACTACGAGCAGTACTTC.

The V call is TRBV27, the J call TRBJ1-2; 7 bases are a match to TRBD1. CDR1 and CDR2 (germline): MNHEY, SMNVEV (reference sequence). CDR3 length: 15 residues. J gave up 6 bases and V 5 bases, and 12 bases lay outside the gene matches. The DNA for the CDR3 is TGTGCCAGCAGTGTAACCCGAGGGACAGTAGATGGCTACACCTTC. It specifies CASSVTRGTVDGYTF.

The V gene is TRBV5-1, the J gene TRBJ1-3; no firm D call. Germline V gene data show CDR1 as SGHRS and CDR2 as YFSETQ. CDR3 length: 15 residues. The V and J ends lost 4 bases and 0 bases respectively, with 11 bases between them. The CDR3 sequence is CASSPFSSSGNTIYF. CDR3 sequence (DNA): TGCGCCAGCAGCCCCTTTTCTAGCTCTGGAAACACCATATATTTT.

The genes are TRBV30 and TRBJ2-5; a weak D match, TRBD1 (6 bases). CDR1 is GTSNPN and CDR2 is SVGIG in the germline V gene (reference sequence). The CDR3 totals 14 residues. Trimming shortened V by 0 bases and J by 5 bases, and 13 bases separated the two germline ends. CDR3 DNA: TGTGCCTGGAGTGTATCTACAGGGCTGGAGACCCAGTACTTC. This gives the protein CAWSVSTGLETQYF.